Shown below are 23 T cell receptor beta chains from a single sample sequenced in a study of T-cell reconstitution after alpha-beta-depleted transplantation in children. Preparation of the TCRbeta library used unique molecular identifiers. TCRdb reprocessed the PCR reads with MiXCR, giving one entry per CDR3 protein. The top ten clones hold around a third of a sample with almost 600,000 distinct CDR3 sequences, around 27% of them seen once. Source: PBMCs, taken before TCRalphabeta/CD19-depleted stem cell transplant. The receptor set was obtained from a boy younger than two with Wiskott-Aldrich syndrome, due to receive a stem cell transplant.

This clonotype has just a few counts. The chain links TRBV14 to TRBJ2-3; the match to TRBD1 covers 7 bases. The germline V gene has CDR1 SGHDN and CDR2 FVKESK. CDR3 length: 13 amino acids. Trimming removed 5 bases from V and 9 bases from J; junction bases left unmatched: 8. CDR3: CASSSLPGQTQYF. CDR3 coding DNA: TGTGCCAGCAGCAGCCTCCCGGGACAGACGCAGTATTTT.

The chain combines TRBV25-1 with TRBJ2-7, with TRBD1 as a possible D gene (6 bases). Between the trimmed V and J ends, which lost 2 bases and 2 bases, there was a span of 13 bases. The germline gives CDR1 MGHDK, CDR2 SYGVNS. The CDR3 loop spans 15 amino acids. The CDR3, as DNA: TGTGCCAGCAGTGAACTAAAACAGGGTGCCTACGAGCAGTACTTC. This gives the protein CASSELKQGAYEQYF.

The sample holds a few counts of this clonotype. One junction end does not reproduce the germline sequence, and a read error may be involved. This chain links TRBV30 with TRBJ2-3, with D perhaps TRBD1 (6 bases). The CDR3 is made up of 15 amino acids. Germline V lookup: CDR1 GTSNPN, CDR2 SVGIG (reference sequence). Written as DNA, the CDR3 is TGTGCCTGGAGTAGGGCCCTCGGAAGGACAGACACGCAGTATTTT. It codes for CAWSRALGRTDTQYF.

This clonotype was detected only a few times. The chain is built from TRBV7-2 and TRBJ2-3, with 9 nucleotides matching TRBD2. CDR3 length: 17 residues. Germline assignment: CDR1 SGHTA and CDR2 FQGNSA. Trimming took 5 bases from V and 5 from J; bases not matched to a gene: 14. The CDR3 DNA reads TGTGCCAGCAGCCCCCCTTGGTTGGTAGCGGGAGAAGATACGCAGTATTTT. It yields the protein CASSPPWLVAGEDTQYF. Based on the CDR3 plus reference TRBV7-2 and TRBJ2-3, the full variable domain is GAGVSQSPSNKVTEKGKDVELRCDPISGHTALYWYRQSLGQGLEFLIYFQGNSAPDKSGLPSDRFSAERTGGSVSTLTIQRTQQEDSAVYLCASSPPWLVAGEDTQYFGPGTRLTVL.

V and J are TRBV28 and TRBJ1-3; 11 nucleotides line up with TRBD1. The V gene's germline CDR1 is MDHEN and CDR2 SYDVKM. This CDR3 spans 12 amino acids. The trim removed 6 bases at V and 12 bases at J, leaving 4 bases unmatched. CDR3 DNA sequence: TGTGCCAGCAGCCAGGGACAGGGGGACATATATTTT. It specifies CASSQGQGDIYF.

The chain has TRBV6-2 or TRBV6-3 and TRBJ2-2; possibly TRBD2 for D (6 bases). The CDR3 length is 16 residues. Per the germline V gene, CDR1 is MNHEY and CDR2 is SVGEGT. Deletions cut 5 bases from V and 0 bases from J, with 13 bases between. CDR3 nucleotide sequence: TGTGCCAGCAGTCCGTGGACTATACCGAACACCGGGGAGCTGTTTTTT. Its protein product is CASSPWTIPNTGELFF.

The gene calls are TRBV4-2 and TRBJ2-7, with D possibly called TRBD1 or TRBD2 (7 bases each). The CDR3 contains 17 residues. The V and J ends lost 0 bases and 0 bases respectively, with 15 bases between them. Germline values: CDR1 LGHNA, CDR2 YNFKEQ. DNA of the CDR3: TGTGCCAGCAGCCAAGAAGGGAGGGCAGGGGGCTCCTACGAGCAGTACTTC. Its translation: CASSQEGRAGGSYEQYF.

The V and J genes are TRBV10-3 and TRBJ2-5; D unresolved. From germline, CDR1 is ENHRY and CDR2 SYGVKD. The CDR3 runs 15 residues. V gave up 4 bases and J gave up 1 base, with 13 bases separating them. As DNA, the CDR3 is TGTGCCATCAGTGGGGTCTTTAAGAGCCAAGAGACCCAGTACTTC. Translating it yields CAISGVFKSQETQYF.

The rearrangement joins TRBV12-3 or TRBV12-4 to TRBJ2-7; no clear D gene. The CDR3 is made up of 14 amino acids. Between the trimmed V and J ends, which lost 6 bases and 0 bases, there was a span of 12 bases. This chain's CDR3 is CASRMQRGSYEQYF. In nucleotides, the CDR3 is TGTGCCAGCAGGATGCAGCGCGGCTCCTACGAGCAGTACTTC.

The chain is built from TRBV4-1 and TRBJ1-5, with D perhaps TRBD1 (6 bases). The germline gives CDR1 MGHRA, CDR2 YSYEKL. The V gene lost 1 base and the J gene lost 0 bases, with 16 bases spanning the gap. This CDR3 contains 18 residues. The CDR3 region has the DNA TGCGCCAGCAGCCAAGGCCCCGGGACAAGTAATAGCAATCAGCCCCAGCATTTT. Translation: CASSQGPGTSNSNQPQHF.

The chain combines TRBV5-1 with TRBJ2-2, with 8 bases lining up with TRBD1. Trimming removed 3 bases from V and 5 bases from J; junction bases left unmatched: 12. The CDR3 extends over 17 amino acids. Germline loops: CDR1 SGHRS, CDR2 YFSETQ. Here the CDR3 reads CASSSAQGARFTGELFF. CDR3 DNA: TGCGCCAGCAGCTCCGCTCAGGGGGCGCGGTTTACCGGGGAGCTGTTTTTT.

This clonotype was recorded a few times. This chain connects TRBV29-1 to TRBJ2-1; D is unresolved. The germline V gene has CDR1 SQVTM and CDR2 ANQGSEA. Deletions cut 0 bases from V and 3 bases from J, with 6 bases between. This CDR3 has 13 residues. The CDR3 protein is CSVEEKGYNEQFF. CDR3 DNA: TGCAGCGTTGAAGAAAAGGGCTACAATGAGCAGTTCTTC.

J is TRBJ2-3 and V is TRBV30; no clear D. Per the germline V gene, CDR1 is GTSNPN and CDR2 is SVGIG (reference sequence). Between the trimmed V and J ends, which lost 2 bases and 0 bases, there was a span of 12 bases. The CDR3 is made up of 15 amino acids. The CDR3 sequence is CAWSLSGSSTDTQYF. Written as DNA, the CDR3 is TGTGCCTGGAGTTTGTCAGGCTCTAGCACAGATACGCAGTATTTT.

The rearrangement joins TRBV12-5 to TRBJ1-1; weak D call: TRBD1 (6 bases). This CDR3 has 14 amino acids. Germline CDR1 LGHNT, CDR2 FRNRAP. The ends were cut back, 3 bases at V and 6 bases at J, with 14 bases in the middle. CDR3 in DNA: TGTGCTAGTGGTTTATCCCCGGGGGGCCCTGAAGCTTTCTTT. Translation gives CASGLSPGGPEAFF.

In this sample, this clonotype turned up a few times. V usage is TRBV20-1 and J usage is TRBJ1-1; D call uncertain. CDR1 is DFQATT, CDR2 SNEGSKA, per germline (reference sequence). V lost 6 bases to trimming and J lost 0 bases, with 11 bases between them. The length of the CDR3 is 13 residues. CDR3 region: CSAATDLNTEAFF. As DNA, the CDR3 is TGCAGTGCCGCCACAGATTTGAACACTGAAGCTTTCTTT.

This rearrangement joins TRBV11-2 to TRBJ1-2, with D unclear. This CDR3 spans 14 amino acids. Germline CDR1 reads SGHAT; CDR2 reads FQNNGV. Trimming removed 3 bases from V and 7 bases from J, with 15 bases in between. The CDR3 spells CASSLGLLLSGYTF. CDR3 sequence (DNA): TGTGCCAGCAGCTTGGGCCTACTCCTTTCTGGCTACACCTTC.

This chain connects TRBV20-1 to TRBJ1-2; D perhaps matches TRBD1 (6 bases). The CDR3 is 13 residues long. Trimming removed 0 bases from V and 7 bases from J, with 12 bases in between. The germline V gene encodes CDR1 DFQATT and CDR2 SNEGSKA (reference sequence). The CDR3 sequence: CSARDSQGVGYTF. In DNA form, the CDR3 reads TGCAGTGCTAGAGATTCACAGGGAGTTGGCTACACCTTC.

This clonotype was seen only a few times. The CDR3 DNA follows: TGCAGTGCCGGAGGGGGCAGGGGACAAGAGACCCAGTACTTC. This translates into CSAGGGRGQETQYF. V usage is TRBV20-1 and J usage is TRBJ2-5; tentative D call: TRBD1 (7 bases). The CDR3 has 14 amino acids. Germline V CDR1 and CDR2: DFQATT, SNEGSKA (reference sequence). The V and J ends lost 6 bases and 2 bases respectively, with 16 bases between them.

The V and J genes are TRBV10-3 and TRBJ1-2; 7 bases are shared with TRBD1. This CDR3 contains 13 residues. Germline-derived CDR1 and CDR2 are ENHRY and SYGVKD. V shed 4 bases, J shed 7 bases, and the junction held 6 bases outside the gene matches. The DNA of the CDR3 is TGTGCCATCAGTGCCAGGGGGAACGGTGGCTACACCTTC. This codes for CAISARGNGGYTF.

This clonotype was recorded a few times. The genes are TRBV20-1 and TRBJ1-1, with 9 bases that match TRBD1. Germline CDR1 reads DFQATT; CDR2 reads SNEGSKA (reference sequence). The CDR3 sequence is 12 residues long. J lost 1 base, V lost 6 bases, and 0 bases had no gene match. The chain's CDR3 is CSAGQGNTEAFF. DNA for the CDR3: TGCAGTGCGGGACAGGGGAACACTGAAGCTTTCTTT.

This clonotype was observed a handful of times. This chain joins TRBV5-1 and TRBJ1-2, with 9 nucleotides matching TRBD1. The CDR3 is 17 amino acids. CDR1 is SGHRS, CDR2 YFSETQ, per germline. V lost 4 bases and J lost 7; bases outside the gene matches: 17. The chain's CDR3 is CASSGSPPGQGFLGYTF. The CDR3 DNA sequence: TGCGCCAGCAGCGGTTCGCCTCCGGGACAGGGTTTCCTTGGCTACACCTTC. Combining the CDR3 with reference TRBV5-1 and TRBJ1-2 gives the whole variable domain KAGVTQTPRYLIKTRGQQVTLSCSPISGHRSVSWYQQTPGQGLQFLFEYFSETQRNKGNFPGRFSGRQFSNSRSEMNVSTLELGDSALYLCASSGSPPGQGFLGYTFGSGTRLTVV.

This clonotype was counted only a few times. The V gene is TRBV5-1, the J gene TRBJ2-2, with D tentatively TRBD2 (6 bases). The CDR3 spans 16 residues. Per germline, CDR1 SGHRS and CDR2 YFSETQ. The V end was cut by 5 bases, the J end by 3 bases, with 17 bases between. The CDR3 reads CASSPTGRMDTGELFF. CDR3 nucleotide sequence: TGCGCCAGCAGTCCGACCGGGAGAATGGACACCGGGGAGCTGTTTTTT.

The chain combines TRBV5-1 with TRBJ2-7; 12 nucleotides agree with TRBD2. Germline lookup yields CDR1 SGHRS and CDR2 YFSETQ. J gave up 4 bases and V 1 base, and 6 bases lay outside the gene matches. The CDR3 runs to 16 residues. The CDR3 DNA reads as TGCGCCAGCAGCTTGTCGGTGACTAGCGGGAGTTACGAGCAGTACTTC. It yields the protein CASSLSVTSGSYEQYF.